This entry lists 4 T cell receptor beta chains sequenced from one sample in a study of naive and memory T cell subsets. Amplification of ligated cDNA took four PCR rounds with SP2 and nested alpha and beta constant primers. TCRdb reprocessed the 5' RACE reads with MiXCR, giving one entry per CDR3 protein. The sample comprises about 48,000 distinct CDR3 sequences, 4% to 5% of which are singletons, and approximately 0.84% rests with the top ten. TCR cDNA received a 3' ligated oligonucleotide that carried a UMI. These receptors all come from a female donor in good health.

This clonotype was seen many times. J is TRBJ1-2 and V is TRBV19; 8 bases match TRBD1. This CDR3 spans 15 amino acids. V was clipped by 10 bases and J by 5 bases; unmatched bases: 15. Germline CDR1 reads LNHDA; CDR2 reads SQIVND (reference sequence). Written as DNA, the CDR3 is TGTGCCATCCGACCGGGGACAGGAACGGGATATGGCTACACCTTC. Residues: CAIRPGTGTGYGYTF.

This clonotype was picked up many times. The chain carries TRBV12-3 or TRBV12-4 and TRBJ2-6; D unclear. V was shortened by 7 bases and J by 1 base, with 8 bases between the two germline ends. The CDR3 length is 14 residues. Here the CDR3 reads CASTQRSGANVLTF. The CDR3 nucleotides read TGTGCCAGCACTCAGAGGTCTGGGGCCAACGTCCTGACTTTC.

This clonotype appeared many times. The rearrangement links TRBV5-1 to TRBJ2-7; 11 nucleotides match TRBD2. Germline V lookup: CDR1 SGHRS, CDR2 YFSETQ. Losses at the gene ends were 7 bases for V and 3 bases for J; bases not matched to a gene: 6. The CDR3 is 14 amino acids. The CDR3, as DNA: TGCGCCAGCCAACAGACTAGCGGGATCTACGAGCAGTACTTC. This gives the protein CASQQTSGIYEQYF.

This clonotype appeared many times. The genes are TRBV5-1 and TRBJ2-7; TRBD2 matches at 8 bases. The CDR3 length is 14 residues. Germline CDR1 SGHRS, CDR2 YFSETQ. V shed 4 bases, J shed 6 bases, and the junction held 9 bases outside the gene matches. The CDR3 loop is CASSQSGGPGEQYF. The DNA for the CDR3 is TGCGCCAGCAGCCAAAGCGGGGGTCCGGGCGAGCAGTACTTC.